This TCR beta chain originates from a study of T cells in Graves' hyperthyroidism and ophthalmopathy. With respect to this clonotype: Its antigen is not identified.

V dropped 4 bases and J dropped 2 bases, with 9 bases sitting between them. CDR1 and CDR2 from the germline V gene are SQVTM and ANQGSEA. The CDR3 is 13 amino acids. Study-level points and caveats: Most thyroid clonotypes that were expanded above 0.001 also turned up in blood. Model predictions of ophthalmopathy came a median roughly 6.7 months before onset.

TCR beta CDR3 regions were amplified from RNA transcripts. Initially, a first-round RT-PCR of the TCR CDR3 employed the HTBI primer set. TCRdb reanalysed the multiplex PCR reads using MiXCR and keeps one entry per CDR3 protein. The table lists 540,000 or so distinct CDR3 sequences, about half of them singletons. The source is an adult woman with Graves' disease, either hyperthyroidism or ophthalmopathy (not recorded which). The chain is built from TRBV29-1 and TRBJ1-5; tentative D call: TRBD1 (5 bases). The sequenced sample was peripheral blood or thyroid tissue (not recorded which). CDR3 bases: TGCAGCGTTGGCGGGACGGGCAATCAGCCCCAGCATTTT. This encodes CSVGGTGNQPQHF.